The subject of this entry is one TCR beta chain. Its specificity is not known. This sample stems from a study of T cell repertoires in cytomegalovirus infection. Looking at the study overall: Carrying CMV and the relevant HLA type showed in public TCR beta signatures.

Study findings and constraints: HLA-C-restricted, CMV-specific TCR beta clonotypes were dominant ex vivo.

The CDR3 is 14 residues long. Germline V CDR1 and CDR2: SGHAT, FQNNGV. V lost 3 bases, J lost 3 bases, and 11 bases lay in between. TCRdb ran MiXCR on the reads and lists one entry per CDR3 protein. The repertoire holds around 340,000 distinct CDR3 sequences, just under 30% seen once, with approximately 20% in the top ten. The sequence was obtained from a human donor in good health (CMV status not recorded). Some clones in this sample may be carry-over from other donors' samples. The sample in question was cultured PBMCs, obtained from culture after CMV antigen stimulation. The chain couples TRBV11-2 to TRBJ2-5; D remains unclear. The DNA for the CDR3 is TGTGCCAGCAGCTTGAAGGGTAGCAAAGAGACCCAGTACTTC. This sequence encodes CASSLKGSKETQYF.